The clone carrying this T cell receptor beta chain was detected only a few times. Its matching antigen is unknown. Germline V gene data show CDR1 as MNHNS and CDR2 as SASEGT. The length of the CDR3 is 18 residues. The ends lost 2 bases at V and 5 bases at J; junction bases unmatched: 11. This sample is part of a study of blood T cells in healthy people across ages. Study-level findings and limits: The unknown donor CMV status may have confounded expanded clonotype changes.

Sample-barcoded 5' priming and a J-beta primer mix drove a second PCR of roughly 6 to 12 cycles. Template switching added a 12-random-nucleotide identifier to every cDNA molecule. TCRdb re-called the 5' RACE reads with MiXCR, one entry per CDR3 protein. The sample includes under 2 million distinct CDR3 sequences, roughly 32% of them seen just once. The chain uses TRBV6-1 and TRBJ2-5; TRBD2 matches at 13 bases. The sequence was obtained from a woman younger than 45 in good health. Sequenced sample: blood. CDR3 nucleotide sequence: TGTGCCAGCAGTGAAATACTAGCGGGGGGGCCGAGCGAGGAGACCCAGTACTTC. Amino acids: CASSEILAGGPSEETQYF.